One and the same sample provided the 31 T cell receptor beta chains below, sequenced in a study of shared clonotypes between healthy human individuals (dated by TCRdb to about 2020). To prepare the library, the immunoSEQ multiplex PCR assay was applied. As stored in TCRdb, this immuneACCESS dataset retains in-frame rearrangements with V and J assigned. A fraction of the clones does not appear; measured against another copy, unresolved V genes explain less than half of the discrepancy, and the remainder lacks a known reason. In this sample the table shows fewer than 2.5 million clones, 93% of which occur a single time. The ten largest clones take up 0.36% of the sample. Sequencing used naive CD4+ T cells from PBMCs. The intended sense of this specimen's cell subset or site label: CD45RA+ positively selected. The receptors stem from a man younger than 30 in good health. Some clones in this sample may be carry-over from other donors' samples.

Remarks on this clone: Other DNA sequences within the sample encode an identical CDR3. The chain has TRBV7-9 and TRBJ2-3; D unresolved. Germline V gene lookup returns CDR1 SEHNR and CDR2 FQNEAQ (reference sequence). Trimming cost V 5 bases and J 5 bases, with 8 bases left between them. The CDR3 spans 12 residues. This chain's CDR3 is CASSLVGDTQYF. CDR3 in DNA: TGTGCCAGCAGCCTAGTGGGAGATACGCAGTATTTT.

This chain joins TRBV11-1 and TRBJ2-7; D possibly uses TRBD1 or TRBD2 (5 bases each). V lost 5 bases to trimming and J lost 7 bases, with 21 bases between them. The CDR3 consists of 15 residues. Germline V gene lookup returns CDR1 SGHAT and CDR2 FQDESV (reference sequence). The CDR3 region has the DNA TGTGCCAGCAGCCCCGGGCCGGGACCGAGGAGGGAGCAGTACTTC. This sequence encodes CASSPGPGPRREQYF.

This rearrangement joins TRBV27 to TRBJ2-7, with 12 bases that match TRBD2. Germline lookup yields CDR1 MNHEY and CDR2 SMNVEV (reference sequence). The CDR3 totals 15 residues. J lost 8 bases, V lost 4 bases, and 9 bases had no gene match. CDR3 bases: TGTGCCAGCAGTTACAGACTAGCGGGAGTCGCGAAGCAGTACTTC. Its translation is CASSYRLAGVAKQYF.

This sequence joins TRBV5-1 and TRBJ2-5; D is possibly TRBD2 (6 bases). The CDR3 contains 16 residues. Trimming cost V 4 bases and J 4 bases, with 20 bases left between them. Germline-derived CDR1 and CDR2 are SGHRS and YFSETQ. CDR3 sequence reads: CASSPGAPGFGETQYF. The DNA of the CDR3 is TGCGCCAGCAGCCCGGGAGCCCCGGGGTTCGGAGAGACCCAGTACTTC.

The gene calls are TRBV27 and TRBJ2-1, with D uncertain. CDR3 length equals 12 residues. V shed 5 bases and J shed 4 bases, with 6 bases lying between them. The germline gives CDR1 MNHEY, CDR2 SMNVEV (reference sequence). The CDR3 DNA sequence: TGTGCCAGCAGTCACATTTACAATGAGCAGTTCTTC. Translating gives CASSHIYNEQFF.

The genes are TRBV28 and TRBJ2-1, with a tentative D call TRBD1 (6 bases). V lost 3 bases and J 7 bases, leaving 16 bases between the germline ends. The CDR3 is made up of 15 amino acids. Germline lookup yields CDR1 MDHEN and CDR2 SYDVKM. CDR3: CASSLGGLGGNEQFF. The CDR3 region has the DNA TGTGCCAGCAGTTTGGGTGGGCTAGGGGGTAATGAGCAGTTCTTC.

The CDR3 loop reads CASSVAADSSYGYTF. The CDR3 bases are TGTGCCAGCAGCGTAGCTGCCGACAGCTCTTATGGCTACACCTTC. The chain joins TRBV9 to TRBJ1-2, with a possible D match to TRBD1 (5 bases). Trimming cost V 0 bases and J 5 bases, with 14 bases left between them. This CDR3 has 15 amino acids. Germline V CDR1 and CDR2: SGDLS, YYNGEE.

This chain joins TRBV5-1 and TRBJ2-7; possible D gene TRBD2, 5 bases. Trimming shortened V by 7 bases and J by 7 bases, and 18 bases separated the two germline ends. Per the germline V gene, CDR1 is SGHRS and CDR2 is YFSETQ. The CDR3 runs 13 residues. Written as DNA, the CDR3 is TGCGCCAGCCGCGAGCCGGACTCCCTGGAGCAGTACTTC. Protein: CASREPDSLEQYF.

V usage is TRBV4-1 and J usage is TRBJ2-3; possible D gene TRBD2, 5 bases. Trimming removed 1 base from V and 0 bases from J, with 11 bases in between. This CDR3 has 16 amino acids. Germline V gives CDR1 MGHRA, CDR2 YSYEKL. CDR3 sequence (DNA): TGCGCCAGCAGCCAAGGTTCAAGGGAGAGCACAGATACGCAGTATTTT. Encoded protein: CASSQGSRESTDTQYF.

This chain uses TRBV6-5 with TRBJ1-5, with 8 nucleotides matching TRBD1. Germline loops: CDR1 MNHEY, CDR2 SVGAGI. The CDR3 runs to 14 residues. Trimming removed 5 bases from V and 5 bases from J; junction bases left unmatched: 5. The CDR3 bases are TGTGCCAGCAGTCTACAGGGGGGAGATCAGCCCCAGCATTTT. It translates to CASSLQGGDQPQHF.

For this clone: Distinct nucleotide sequences in the sample also encode this CDR3. The rearrangement uses TRBV18 and TRBJ1-2; 11 nucleotides agree with TRBD1. Trimming removed 3 bases from V and 4 bases from J; junction bases left unmatched: 4. This CDR3 region has 15 residues. The germline CDR1 and CDR2 sequences are KGHSH and LQKENI. This chain's CDR3 is CASSPRDRGIYGYTF. CDR3 DNA sequence: TGTGCCAGCTCACCCAGGGACAGGGGGATCTATGGCTACACCTTC.

In regard to this clone: Other DNA sequences within the sample encode an identical CDR3. The CDR3 is CASSFHSGANVLTF. As DNA, the CDR3 is TGTGCCAGCAGTTTCCATTCTGGGGCCAACGTCCTGACTTTC. The chain links TRBV28 to TRBJ2-6; D gene unclear. The V end was cut by 3 bases, the J end by 1 base, with 4 bases between. Germline CDR1 reads MDHEN; CDR2 reads SYDVKM. This CDR3 comprises 14 residues.

The rearrangement joins TRBV30 to TRBJ1-5; TRBD1 matches at 7 bases. There are 14 residues in the CDR3. The germline CDR1 and CDR2 sequences are GTSNPN and SVGIG (reference sequence). V dropped 0 bases and J dropped 6; count of bases not matched to a gene: 5. The CDR3 sequence: CAWSVSGGTQPQHF. The CDR3 nucleotides are TGTGCCTGGAGTGTATCAGGGGGGACTCAGCCCCAGCATTTT.

CDR3 sequence: CASSRQGVGFF. The CDR3 coding sequence is TGTGCCAGCAGCAGGCAGGGGGTAGGTTTCTTT. The rearrangement joins TRBV11-1 to TRBJ1-1; 7 nucleotides line up with TRBD1. Germline loops: CDR1 SGHAT, CDR2 FQDESV (reference sequence). V shed 5 bases, J shed 13 bases, and the junction held 7 bases outside the gene matches. This CDR3 has 11 amino acids.

Comment on this clone: The same CDR3 can be traced to other DNA sequences in this sample. This chain uses TRBV5-1 with TRBJ2-3, with 9 bases fitting TRBD1. This CDR3 spans 14 amino acids. Germline CDR1 is SGHRS and CDR2 is YFSETQ. The J segment lost 1 base and the V segment lost 7 bases, leaving 4 bases of the junction unmatched. The CDR3 spells CASGRTGGTDTQYF. Written as DNA, the CDR3 is TGCGCCAGCGGAAGGACAGGGGGCACAGATACGCAGTATTTT.

The chain employs TRBV11-3 and TRBJ2-1; the match to TRBD2 covers 7 bases. CDR3 length: 18 residues. The V and J ends lost 1 base and 4 bases, in that order; junction bases with no gene match: 13. Germline V CDR1 and CDR2: SGHNT, YENEEA. The CDR3 sequence is CASSLGFSSSGLYNEQFF. The CDR3 nucleotides read TGTGCCAGCAGCTTAGGCTTCAGCTCTAGCGGCCTATACAATGAGCAGTTCTTC.

CDR3 DNA: TGTGCCAGCAGACCCCATCTAGCGGGGTACAATGAGCAGTTCTTC. Translated, it gives CASRPHLAGYNEQFF. The J gene is TRBJ2-1, the V gene TRBV6-5; 9 bases are a match to TRBD2. The V gene end was trimmed by 6 bases and the J gene end by 4 bases; junction bases not matched to a gene: 7. Germline-derived CDR1 and CDR2 are MNHEY and SVGAGI. The length of the CDR3 is 15 residues.

The V call is TRBV7-3, the J call TRBJ2-1; 8 bases are shared with TRBD2. CDR1 SGHTA and CDR2 FQGTGA come from the germline V gene. Trimming removed 2 bases from V and 7 bases from J; junction bases left unmatched: 7. This CDR3 has 15 amino acids. The DNA of the CDR3 is TGTGCCAGCAGCTTAGTAGCGGGATGGTGGAATGAGCAGTTCTTC. Its translation: CASSLVAGWWNEQFF.

The V call is TRBV28, the J call TRBJ2-7, with D possibly TRBD1 on 6 matching bases. CDR3 length equals 15 residues. Germline CDR1 and CDR2: MDHEN and SYDVKM. Trimming pared 1 base from V and 3 bases from J, leaving 13 bases between. The CDR3 region is CASSLSGRGNYEQYF. CDR3 coding DNA: TGTGCCAGCAGTTTATCGGGCAGGGGAAACTACGAGCAGTACTTC.

The chain employs TRBV2 and TRBJ2-1; unclear D gene. Trimming took 1 base from V and 0 from J, leaving 7 bases between them. CDR1 SNHLY and CDR2 FYNNEI come from the germline V gene. The CDR3 sequence is 15 residues long. The CDR3: CASSEVWSSYNEQFF. The CDR3 DNA reads as TGTGCCAGCAGTGAAGTGTGGAGCTCCTACAATGAGCAGTTCTTC.

The chain is built from TRBV6-4 and TRBJ2-7; 8 nucleotides match TRBD2. V gave up 4 bases and J gave up 6 bases; unmatched junction bases: 8. Germline V gene lookup returns CDR1 MRHNA and CDR2 SNTAGT. CDR3 length equals 14 residues. The CDR3 loop reads CASSVFAGGTEQYF. The CDR3 DNA reads TGTGCCAGCAGTGTTTTTGCGGGAGGTACCGAGCAGTACTTC.

J is TRBJ1-5 and V is TRBV15; maybe TRBD1 (6 bases). CDR3 length: 15 residues. The V end lost 0 bases, the J end lost 6 bases, and 12 bases lay between the germline ends. Germline V gives CDR1 LNHNV, CDR2 YYDKDF (reference sequence). This chain's CDR3 is CATSREPGVGQPQHF. The CDR3 DNA is TGTGCCACCAGCAGAGAACCAGGGGTGGGTCAGCCCCAGCATTTT.

This chain connects TRBV6-1 to TRBJ1-5; 7 bases match TRBD1. The CDR3 is made up of 13 amino acids. The V gene's germline CDR1 is MNHNS and CDR2 SASEGT. The V and J ends lost 7 bases and 7 bases, in that order; junction bases with no gene match: 7. CDR3 residues: CASNQGGKQPQHF. The CDR3 DNA sequence: TGTGCCAGCAACCAGGGGGGAAAACAGCCCCAGCATTTT.

A remark on this clone: This CDR3 is also generated by other DNA sequences in the sample. The V gene is TRBV5-6, the J gene TRBJ2-1, with TRBD2 matching over 9 bases. V was pared by 4 bases and J by 4 bases, with 6 bases of the junction left unmatched. The CDR3 sequence is 15 residues long. Germline CDR1 and CDR2: SGHDT and YYEEEE. The CDR3 loop is CASSPGLALYNEQFF. Here the CDR3 DNA reads TGTGCCAGCAGCCCAGGACTAGCGCTTTACAATGAGCAGTTCTTC. Full variable domain (rest looked up from reference TRBV5-6 and TRBJ2-1): DAGVTQSPTHLIKTRGQQVTLRCSPKSGHDTVSWYQQALGQGPQFIFQYYEEEERQRGNFPDRFSGHQFPNYSSELNVNALLLGDSALYLCASSPGLALYNEQFFGPGTRLTVL.

This chain's CDR3 is CSVQGASGTDTQYF. The CDR3 nucleotides are TGCAGCGTTCAGGGGGCCTCTGGCACAGATACGCAGTATTTT. This sequence joins TRBV29-1 and TRBJ2-3, with 8 nucleotides matching TRBD1. The V gene's germline CDR1 is SQVTM and CDR2 ANQGSEA. There are 14 residues in the CDR3. After removal of 5 bases from V and 1 base from J, the junction contained 5 bases not matched to a gene.

This clone was counted a few times. V is TRBV4-1 and J is TRBJ2-7; 8 bases map to TRBD2. Germline V lookup: CDR1 MGHRA, CDR2 YSYEKL. The trim removed 5 bases at V and 5 bases at J, leaving 8 bases unmatched. CDR3 size: 14 residues. The CDR3 DNA reads TGCGCCAGCAGCTATCCCGGGACTAGGGACGAGCAGTACTTC. Amino acids: CASSYPGTRDEQYF.

Worth noting for this clone: At the DNA level, this CDR3 is encoded by other sequences in the same sample as well. This sequence joins TRBV5-1 and TRBJ2-7, with D possibly matching TRBD2 (6 bases). This CDR3 spans 14 amino acids. CDR1 and CDR2 (germline): SGHRS, YFSETQ. V dropped 2 bases and J dropped 0 bases, with 9 bases sitting between them. CDR3 nucleotides: TGCGCCAGCAGCTTCGACGGGAGCTCCTACGAGCAGTACTTC. Its protein is CASSFDGSSYEQYF.

The chain is built from TRBV19 and TRBJ1-2, with D unclear. The CDR3 is 14 amino acids. Trimming took 4 bases from V and 2 from J, leaving 11 bases between them. Germline V gives CDR1 LNHDA, CDR2 SQIVND (reference sequence). The CDR3 protein is CASSRLTGNYGYTF. The DNA of the CDR3 is TGTGCCAGTAGTAGGCTTACGGGAAACTATGGCTACACCTTC. The complete variable domain, with remaining parts taken from reference TRBV19 and TRBJ1-2, reads DGGITQSPKYLFRKEGQNVTLSCEQNLNHDAMYWYRQDPGQGLRLIYYSQIVNDFQKGDIAEGYSVSREKKESFPLTVTSAQKNPTAFYLCASSRLTGNYGYTFGSGTRLTVV.

The V call is TRBV10-2, the J call TRBJ2-2; D is unclear. CDR3 size: 16 residues. V was pared by 0 bases and J by 5 bases, with 13 bases between. Per germline, CDR1 WSHSY and CDR2 SAAADI. The CDR3 here is CASSESGWVRTGELFF. The DNA of the CDR3 is TGCGCCAGCAGTGAGTCAGGCTGGGTGAGGACCGGGGAGCTGTTTTTT.

The chain is built from TRBV28 and TRBJ2-5, with a possible D match to TRBD1 (6 bases). The end of the DNA fits TRBJ2-7 better, so the J call may be wrong. The germline V gene has CDR1 MDHEN and CDR2 SYDVKM. The CDR3 has 14 amino acids. CDR3 protein: CASRSDRNSYEQYF. The CDR3 DNA follows: TGTGCCAGCAGATCGGACAGAAACTCCTACGAGCAGTACTTC.

This clone was seen only once. The chain has TRBV9 and TRBJ1-1; D might be TRBD1 (5 bases). The germline CDR1 and CDR2 sequences are SGDLS and YYNGEE. Trimming stripped 0 bases from V and 5 bases from J, with 11 bases between. The CDR3 runs to 14 residues. The CDR3 loop reads CASSVEVGGTEAFF. The CDR3 DNA follows: TGTGCCAGCAGCGTAGAGGTGGGGGGGACTGAAGCTTTCTTT.